This TCR beta chain comes out of a study of beta chain features in type 1 diabetes. Study overall: The patient and healthy donor groups were comparable for age, gender and cell yields. Study-wide results and limits: A greater similarity of naive, central memory and Treg TCRB repertoires was seen among patients than among healthy donors. Possibly, sequencing cDNA over-represented cells that had high TCR expression levels.

The whole isolated RNA underwent reverse transcription, so sequencing captured expressed TCRB transcripts. Generated by immunoSEQ multiplex PCR, the TCRdb table keeps only in-frame clones and is missing some. Of 250,000 to 400,000 clones listed, around 15% are singletons. A note on this clone: The antigen remains undetermined.

V gave up 2 bases and J gave up 1 base, with 6 bases separating them. Germline loops: CDR1 SNHLY, CDR2 FYNNEI. The CDR3 has 14 residues. This chain connects TRBV2 to TRBJ1-5; a weak D match, TRBD1 (5 bases). This receptor was identified in a man younger than 45 in good health. The specimen sequenced was central memory CD4+ T cells from blood. CDR3: CASSEWGSNQPQHF. The CDR3 DNA sequence: TGTGCCAGCAGTGAATGGGGGAGCAATCAGCCCCAGCATTTT.